This TCR beta chain was observed in a study of identical twins. Study-wide points: Zero-insertion analyses might be partly confounded by invariant T cells like MAIT and iNKT. Carriage of fewer insertions was seen in abundant cord blood beta clonotypes, whereas memory repertoires showed none.

This CDR3 is 15 amino acids long. Deletions cut 1 base from V and 3 bases from J, with 10 bases between. The V gene's germline CDR1 is SEHNR and CDR2 FQNEAQ (reference sequence). This clonotype was counted only a few times. Its antigen is unidentified. After template switching added a universal primer site, the resulting cDNA carried unique molecular identifiers. TCRdb passed the 5' RACE reads through MiXCR, listing each CDR3 protein once. The sample carries some 500,000 distinct CDR3 sequences, roughly an eighth recorded once. Another study also made use of these data, one on yellow fever vaccine responses in identical twins. That report adds: The authors reported partly convergent, partly personalized vaccine responses in identical twins.

The V call is TRBV7-9, the J call TRBJ2-1; D is unclear. This TCR was sampled from a woman aged 18-30 years in good health. Sequenced: CD4+ T cells sorted from blood. The CDR3 here is CASSLGISGYNEQFF. DNA for the CDR3: TGTGCCAGCAGCTTAGGGATTTCGGGCTACAATGAGCAGTTCTTC. The full variable domain, completed using reference TRBV7-9 and TRBJ2-1, is DTGVSQNPRHKITKRGQNVTFRCDPISEHNRLYWYRQTLGQGPEFLTYFQNEAQLEKSRLLSDRFSAERPKGSFSTLEIQRTEQGDSAMYLCASSLGISGYNEQFFGPGTRLTVL.